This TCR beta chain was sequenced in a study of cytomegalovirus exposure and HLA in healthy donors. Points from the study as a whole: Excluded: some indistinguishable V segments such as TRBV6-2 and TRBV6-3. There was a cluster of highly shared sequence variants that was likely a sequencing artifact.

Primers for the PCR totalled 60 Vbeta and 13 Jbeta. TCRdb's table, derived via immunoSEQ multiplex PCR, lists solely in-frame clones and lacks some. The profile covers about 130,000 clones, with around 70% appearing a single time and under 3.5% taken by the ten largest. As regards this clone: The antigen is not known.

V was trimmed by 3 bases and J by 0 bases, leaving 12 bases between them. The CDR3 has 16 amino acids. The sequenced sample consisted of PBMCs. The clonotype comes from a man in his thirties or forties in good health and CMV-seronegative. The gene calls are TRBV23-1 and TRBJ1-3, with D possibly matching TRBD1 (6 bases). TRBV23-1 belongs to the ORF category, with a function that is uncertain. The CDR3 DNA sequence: TGCGCCAGCAGTCACCGGACAGACTACTCTGGAAACACCATATATTTT. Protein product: CASSHRTDYSGNTIYF.